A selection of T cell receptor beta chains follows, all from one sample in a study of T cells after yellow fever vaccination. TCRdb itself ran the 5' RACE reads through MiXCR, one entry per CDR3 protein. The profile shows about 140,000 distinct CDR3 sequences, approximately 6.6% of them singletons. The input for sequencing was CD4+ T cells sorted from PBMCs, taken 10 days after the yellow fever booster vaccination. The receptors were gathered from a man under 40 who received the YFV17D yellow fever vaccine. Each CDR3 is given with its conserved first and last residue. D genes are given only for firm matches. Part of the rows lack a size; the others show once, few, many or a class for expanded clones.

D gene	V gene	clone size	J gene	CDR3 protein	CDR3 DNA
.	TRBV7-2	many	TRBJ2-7	CASNESSGPFHEQYF	TGTGCCAGCAACGAGAGCAGCGGCCCCTTCCACGAGCAGTACTTC
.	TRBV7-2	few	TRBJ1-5	CASHRAGGNQPQHF	TGTGCCAGCCACAGGGCGGGGGGGAATCAGCCCCAGCATTTT
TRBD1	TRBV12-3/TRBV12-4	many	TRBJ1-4	CASSSGLTGIFGKLFF	TGTGCCAGCAGTTCCGGGCTGACAGGGATTTTTGGAAAACTGTTTTTT
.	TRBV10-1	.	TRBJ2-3	CASSEGSDTQYF	TGCGCCAGCAGTGAGGGCTCAGATACGCAGTATTTT
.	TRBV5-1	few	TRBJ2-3	CASSLRVGDTQYF	TGCGCCAGCAGCTTGAGAGTGGGTGATACGCAGTATTTT
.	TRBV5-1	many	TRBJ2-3	CASSSGTGGDTQYF	TGCGCCAGCAGCTCAGGGACGGGTGGAGATACGCAGTATTTT
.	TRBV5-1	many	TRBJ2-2	CASSLYAGPGELFF	TGCGCCAGCAGCTTGTACGCTGGGCCCGGGGAGCTGTTTTTT
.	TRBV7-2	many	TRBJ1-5	CATGQPYSNQPQHF	TGTGCCACCGGACAGCCCTATAGCAATCAGCCCCAGCATTTT
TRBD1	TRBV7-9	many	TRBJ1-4	CASSTDRDGLRVKLFF	TGTGCCAGCAGCACGGACAGGGACGGACTTAGGGTGAAACTGTTTTTT
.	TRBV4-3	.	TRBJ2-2	CASSQGQASRTGELFF	TGCGCCAGCAGCCAAGGGCAAGCGAGTCGGACCGGGGAGCTGTTTTTT
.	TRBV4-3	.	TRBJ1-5	CASSQEGAGPQHF	TGCGCCAGCAGCCAAGAGGGAGCTGGGCCCCAGCATTTT
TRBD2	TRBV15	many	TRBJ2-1	CATSRDGSGGYNEQFF	TGTGCCACCAGCAGAGATGGGAGCGGGGGTTACAATGAGCAGTTCTTC
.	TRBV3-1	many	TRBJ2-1	CASSQVLGTYNEQFF	TGTGCCAGCAGCCAAGTTCTGGGTACCTACAATGAGCAGTTCTTC
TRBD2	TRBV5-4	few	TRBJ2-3	CASSGKGLAPGTDTQYF	TGTGCCAGCAGCGGAAAGGGACTAGCGCCTGGCACAGATACGCAGTATTTT
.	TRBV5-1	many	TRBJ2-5	CASSLGRQTSETQYF	TGCGCCAGCAGCTTAGGACGTCAGACCTCGGAGACCCAGTACTTC
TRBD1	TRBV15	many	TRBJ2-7	CATSSSTGVGDEQYF	TGTGCCACCAGCAGTTCGACAGGGGTTGGCGACGAGCAGTACTTC
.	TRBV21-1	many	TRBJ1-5	CASPTRGGAKWSNQPQHF	TGTGCCAGCCCGACCCGAGGAGGGGCAAAGTGGAGCAATCAGCCCCAGCATTTT
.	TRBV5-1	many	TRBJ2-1	CASSLDALSSYNEQFF	TGCGCCAGCAGCTTGGATGCGCTGAGCTCCTACAATGAGCAGTTCTTC
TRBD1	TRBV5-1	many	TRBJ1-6	CASSTTGVHNSPLHF	TGCGCCAGCAGCACGACAGGGGTTCATAATTCACCCCTCCACTTT
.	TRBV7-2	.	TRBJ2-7	CASSWDRRGYEQYF	TGTGCCAGCAGCTGGGACCGGAGGGGGTACGAGCAGTACTTC
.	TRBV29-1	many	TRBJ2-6	CSVVAGSSGANVLTF	TGCAGCGTTGTCGCAGGGTCCTCTGGGGCCAACGTCCTGACTTTC
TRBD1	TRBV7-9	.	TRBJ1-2	CASSLALVTGDAF	TGTGCCAGCAGCTTAGCCCTGGTGACAGGGGACGCCTTC
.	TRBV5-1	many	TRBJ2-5	CASSLTGLRETQYF	TGCGCCAGCAGCTTGACCGGGCTTAGGGAGACCCAGTACTTC
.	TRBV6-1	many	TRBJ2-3	CASSPRGQSTDTQYF	TGTGCCAGCAGCCCAAGGGGCCAGAGCACAGATACGCAGTATTTT
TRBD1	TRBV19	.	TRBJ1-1	CASTGQGATEAFF	TGTGCCAGTACGGGACAGGGGGCGACTGAAGCTTTCTTT
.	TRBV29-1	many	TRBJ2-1	CSVVGGLANREQFF	TGCAGCGTTGTTGGCGGGCTAGCAAATCGTGAGCAGTTCTTC
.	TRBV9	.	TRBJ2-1	CASSVEFPSSYNEQFF	TGTGCCAGCAGCGTAGAGTTCCCGAGCTCCTACAATGAGCAGTTCTTC
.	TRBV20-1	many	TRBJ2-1	CSAETNEQFF	TGCAGTGCGGAGACCAATGAGCAGTTCTTC
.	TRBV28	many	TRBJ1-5	CASSPHRSPFNQPQHF	TGTGCCAGCAGTCCCCACAGATCGCCCTTCAATCAGCCCCAGCATTTT
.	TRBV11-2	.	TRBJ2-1	CASTIGSLRLDEQFF	TGTGCCAGCACCATAGGATCCCTCCGCCTGGATGAGCAGTTCTTC
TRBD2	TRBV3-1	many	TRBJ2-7	CASSPRDYNHERYF	TGTGCCAGCAGCCCCCGGGACTATAACCACGAGCGGTACTTC